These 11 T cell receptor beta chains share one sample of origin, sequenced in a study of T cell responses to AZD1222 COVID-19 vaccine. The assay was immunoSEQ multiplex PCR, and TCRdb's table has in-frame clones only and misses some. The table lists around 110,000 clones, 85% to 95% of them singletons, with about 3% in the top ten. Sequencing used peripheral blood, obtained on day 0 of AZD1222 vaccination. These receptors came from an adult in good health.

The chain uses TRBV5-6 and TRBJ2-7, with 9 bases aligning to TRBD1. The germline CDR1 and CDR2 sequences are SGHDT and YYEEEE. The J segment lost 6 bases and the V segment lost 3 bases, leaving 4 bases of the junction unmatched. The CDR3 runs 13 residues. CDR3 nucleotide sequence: TGTGCCAGCAGCTGGACAGGGGTCCCCGAGCAGTACTTC. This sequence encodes CASSWTGVPEQYF.

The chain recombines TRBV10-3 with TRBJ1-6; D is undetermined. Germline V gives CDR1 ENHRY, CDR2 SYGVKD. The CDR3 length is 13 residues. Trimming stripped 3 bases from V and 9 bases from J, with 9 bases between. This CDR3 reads CAISDGPFSPLHF. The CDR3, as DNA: TGTGCCATCAGTGATGGACCCTTTTCACCCCTCCACTTT.

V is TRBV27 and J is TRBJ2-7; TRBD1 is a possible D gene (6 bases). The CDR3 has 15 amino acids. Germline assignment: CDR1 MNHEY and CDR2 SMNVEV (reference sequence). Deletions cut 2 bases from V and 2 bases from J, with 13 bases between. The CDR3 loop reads CASSLAQGTPYEQYF. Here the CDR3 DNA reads TGTGCCAGCAGTTTAGCCCAGGGGACCCCCTACGAGCAGTACTTC.

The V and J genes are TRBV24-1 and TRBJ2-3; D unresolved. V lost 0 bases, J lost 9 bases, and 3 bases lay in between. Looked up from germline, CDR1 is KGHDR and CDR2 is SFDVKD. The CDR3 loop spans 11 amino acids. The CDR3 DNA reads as TGTGCCACCAGTGATTTGTACACGCAGTATTTT. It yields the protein CATSDLYTQYF.

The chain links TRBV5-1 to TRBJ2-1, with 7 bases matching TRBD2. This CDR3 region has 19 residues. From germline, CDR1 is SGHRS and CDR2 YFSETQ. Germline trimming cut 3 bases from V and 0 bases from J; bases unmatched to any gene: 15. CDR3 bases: TGCGCCAGCAGCTCCCGCCCTTTAAGCGGGGAAAACTCCTACAATGAGCAGTTCTTC. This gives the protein CASSSRPLSGENSYNEQFF.

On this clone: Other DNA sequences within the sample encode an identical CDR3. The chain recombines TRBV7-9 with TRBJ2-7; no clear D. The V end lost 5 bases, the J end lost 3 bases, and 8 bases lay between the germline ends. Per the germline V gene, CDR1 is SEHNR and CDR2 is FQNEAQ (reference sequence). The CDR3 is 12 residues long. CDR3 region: CASSPPGYEQYF. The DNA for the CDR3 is TGTGCCAGCAGCCCCCCCGGCTACGAGCAGTACTTC.

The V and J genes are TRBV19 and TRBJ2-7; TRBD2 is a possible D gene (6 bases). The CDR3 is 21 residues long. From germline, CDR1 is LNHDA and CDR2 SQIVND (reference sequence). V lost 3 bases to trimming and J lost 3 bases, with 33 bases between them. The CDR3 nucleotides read TGTGCCAGTAGTATTAGACTTTTCCGGGACTCCCCTTCCCCACGGGTCTACGAGCAGTACTTC. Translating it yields CASSIRLFRDSPSPRVYEQYF.

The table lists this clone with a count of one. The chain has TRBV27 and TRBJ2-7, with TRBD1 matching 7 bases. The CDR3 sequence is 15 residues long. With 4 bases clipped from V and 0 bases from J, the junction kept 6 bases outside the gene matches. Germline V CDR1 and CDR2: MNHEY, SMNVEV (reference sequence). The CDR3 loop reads CASSSTGTSSYEQYF. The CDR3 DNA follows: TGTGCCAGCAGTTCGACAGGGACAAGCTCCTACGAGCAGTACTTC.

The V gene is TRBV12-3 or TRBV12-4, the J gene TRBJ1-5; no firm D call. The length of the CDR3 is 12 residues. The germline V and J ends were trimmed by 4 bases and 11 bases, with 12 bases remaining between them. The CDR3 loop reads CASSSPGRAQHF. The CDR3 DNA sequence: TGTGCCAGCAGTTCCCCCGGTCGGGCCCAGCATTTT.

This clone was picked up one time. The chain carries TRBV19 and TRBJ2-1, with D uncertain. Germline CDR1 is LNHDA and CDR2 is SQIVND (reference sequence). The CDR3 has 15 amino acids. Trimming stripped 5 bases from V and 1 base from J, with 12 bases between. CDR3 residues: CASSEADRSYNEQFF. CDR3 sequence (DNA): TGTGCCAGTAGTGAGGCGGACCGATCCTACAATGAGCAGTTCTTC.

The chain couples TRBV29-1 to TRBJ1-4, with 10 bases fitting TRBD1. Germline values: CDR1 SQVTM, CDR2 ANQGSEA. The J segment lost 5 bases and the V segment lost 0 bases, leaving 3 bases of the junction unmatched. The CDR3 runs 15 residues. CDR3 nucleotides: TGCAGCGTTGAAGATGTGGGACAGGGGAATGAAAAACTGTTTTTT. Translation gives CSVEDVGQGNEKLFF.